These 21 T cell receptor beta chains were sequenced from one sample in a study of blood T cell repertoires in COVID-19. Profiled with immunoSEQ multiplex PCR; TCRdb holds only in-frame clones, not every one. Here the sample spans hundreds of thousands of clones, approximately 88% being singletons. Sequenced: peripheral blood. The source is a woman aged 25 to 39 with COVID-19, enrolled during active disease.

This chain joins TRBV6-5 and TRBJ2-7; D is possibly TRBD1 (5 bases). The length of the CDR3 is 13 residues. V gave up 7 bases and J gave up 3 bases, with 13 bases separating them. From germline, CDR1 is MNHEY and CDR2 SVGAGI. The CDR3 nucleotides are TGTGCCAGCACTACATCGACAGTCTACGAGCAGTACGTC. This sequence encodes CASTTSTVYEQYV.

The J gene is TRBJ2-5, the V gene TRBV5-1; tentative D call: TRBD1 (5 bases). The CDR3 consists of 14 residues. V was clipped by 0 bases and J by 4 bases, with 10 bases between them. The germline V gene encodes CDR1 SGHRS and CDR2 YFSETQ. In DNA, the CDR3 is TGCGCCAGCAGCTTGGAGTTGGGGCGAGAGACCCAGTACTTC. Its protein product is CASSLELGRETQYF.

This chain connects TRBV18 to TRBJ1-1, with TRBD1 matching over 8 bases. Germline V gives CDR1 KGHSH, CDR2 LQKENI. The CDR3 spans 16 residues. Trimming cost V 6 bases and J 5 bases; bases outside gene matches: 14. CDR3 region: CASSPNGQGAGTEAFF. The CDR3 DNA sequence: TGTGCCAGCTCGCCCAACGGACAGGGTGCGGGGACTGAAGCTTTCTTT. Supplemented by reference TRBV18 and TRBJ1-1, the full variable domain reads NAGVMQNPRHLVRRRGQEARLRCSPMKGHSHVYWYRQLPEEGLKFMVYLQKENIIDESGMPKERFSAEFPKEGPSILRIQQVVRGDSAAYFCASSPNGQGAGTEAFFGQGTRLTVV.

The CDR3 loop is CASSGDGNTIYF. CDR3 DNA sequence: TGTGCCAGCAGCGGAGATGGAAACACCATATATTTT. This chain joins TRBV7-2 and TRBJ1-3; D is ambiguous. Trimming shortened V by 5 bases and J by 3 bases, and 5 bases separated the two germline ends. CDR1 is SGHTA and CDR2 is FQGNSA in the germline V gene. This CDR3 is built from 12 residues.

The rearrangement links TRBV21-1 to TRBJ2-3; the table's TRBD2 call for D was not verified on the DNA. TRBV21-1 represents a pseudogene. The CDR3 loop spans 19 amino acids. CDR3 DNA: TGTGCCAGCAGTACAGAGAACGGACTAGACCCAGTACCCACAGATACGCAGTATTTT. Its translation is CASSTENGLDPVPTDTQYF.

This sequence joins TRBV7-2 and TRBJ1-2; no reliable D call. V shed 1 base and J shed 8 bases, with 11 bases lying between them. The CDR3 runs 13 residues. Germline CDR1 reads SGHTA; CDR2 reads FQGNSA. CDR3 sequence reads: CASSLVEGRGYTF. The CDR3 bases are TGTGCCAGCAGCTTAGTTGAGGGTCGCGGCTACACCTTC. The complete variable domain, with remaining parts taken from reference TRBV7-2 and TRBJ1-2, reads GAGVSQSPSNKVTEKGKDVELRCDPISGHTALYWYRQSLGQGLEFLIYFQGNSAPDKSGLPSDRFSAERTGGSVSTLTIQRTQQEDSAVYLCASSLVEGRGYTFGSGTRLTVV.

This clone came up a few times. The chain recombines TRBV7-2 with TRBJ1-5; the match to TRBD1 covers 7 bases. This CDR3 contains 14 residues. V was pared by 3 bases and J by 5 bases, with 4 bases of the junction left unmatched. From germline, CDR1 is SGHTA and CDR2 FQGNSA. Here the CDR3 reads CASSLEQGDQPQHF. In DNA, the CDR3 is TGTGCCAGCAGCTTGGAGCAGGGGGATCAGCCCCAGCATTTT. Using reference TRBV7-2 and TRBJ1-5 for the parts outside the CDR3, the full variable domain is GAGVSQSPSNKVTEKGKDVELRCDPISGHTALYWYRQSLGQGLEFLIYFQGNSAPDKSGLPSDRFSAERTGGSVSTLTIQRTQQEDSAVYLCASSLEQGDQPQHFGDGTRLSIL.

The chain joins TRBV19 to TRBJ1-1, with 7 positions matching TRBD1. Germline lookup yields CDR1 LNHDA and CDR2 SQIVND (reference sequence). The V segment lost 5 bases and the J segment 0 bases; nucleotides outside the gene matches: 3. CDR3 length: 14 amino acids. The CDR3 DNA follows: TGTGCCAGTAGTCGACAGGGAATGAACACTGAAGCTTTCTTT. Translating gives CASSRQGMNTEAFF.

The V call is TRBV14, the J call TRBJ1-1; D is uncertain. Germline V gives CDR1 SGHDN, CDR2 FVKESK. This CDR3 spans 15 amino acids. Trimming cost V 1 base and J 3 bases, with 12 bases left between them. The CDR3: CASSQGTWRDTEAFF. CDR3 coding DNA: TGTGCCAGCAGCCAAGGTACCTGGCGGGACACTGAAGCTTTCTTT.

The J gene is TRBJ2-3, the V gene TRBV23-1; D is perhaps TRBD2 (6 bases). TRBV23-1 is an ORF, and what it does is uncertain. V lost 6 bases and J lost 1, with 17 bases in between. CDR3 length: 16 residues. The chain's CDR3 is CASSFPEGDCTDTQYF. CDR3 DNA sequence: TGCGCCAGCAGCTTTCCGGAGGGAGATTGCACAGATACGCAGTATTTT.

The chain uses TRBV14 and TRBJ2-7; 9 bases agree with TRBD1. Germline V gives CDR1 SGHDN, CDR2 FVKESK. The J segment lost 5 bases and the V segment lost 1 base, leaving 0 bases of the junction unmatched. CDR3 length: 13 amino acids. Here the CDR3 reads CASSQGTGDEQYV. The CDR3 DNA follows: TGTGCCAGCAGCCAAGGGACAGGGGACGAGCAGTACGTC.

V gene TRBV28 combines with J gene TRBJ1-5; 8 bases fit TRBD1. J gave up 3 bases and V 2 bases, and 12 bases lay outside the gene matches. This CDR3 spans 18 amino acids. Germline lookup yields CDR1 MDHEN and CDR2 SYDVKM. CDR3 sequence reads: CASSLISPSRGHNQPQHF. The CDR3 DNA reads TGTGCCAGCAGTTTAATTTCCCCCTCCAGGGGGCACAATCAGCCCCAGCATTTT.

V and J are TRBV5-8 and TRBJ2-4; a possible D gene is TRBD2 (5 bases). The ends were cut back, 0 bases at V and 2 bases at J, with 12 bases in the middle. This CDR3 is 16 amino acids long. The germline CDR1 and CDR2 sequences are SGHTS and YDEGEE. CDR3 loop: CASSLVAGWTKNIQYF. The CDR3 coding sequence is TGTGCCAGCAGCTTGGTGGCGGGTTGGACCAAAAACATTCAGTACTTC.

The chain joins TRBV27 to TRBJ2-1, with a weak D call TRBD1 (6 bases). V was cut by 8 bases and J by 5 bases, with 22 bases left in between. Germline loops: CDR1 MNHEY, CDR2 SMNVEV (reference sequence). There are 16 residues in the CDR3. The CDR3 protein is CASATPQGQGHNEQFF. The CDR3 nucleotides are TGTGCCAGCGCAACTCCCCAGGGGCAGGGCCACAATGAGCAGTTCTTC.

This chain connects TRBV9 to TRBJ1-3; the D gene is possibly TRBD1 (6 bases). V lost 3 bases to trimming and J lost 4 bases, with 20 bases between them. CDR3 size: 17 residues. Germline V gene sequence: CDR1 SGDLS, CDR2 YYNGEE. CDR3 in DNA: TGTGCCAGCAGCGCTGGGGGGGCCGGGGGAGGAGGAAACACCATATATTTT. It codes for CASSAGGAGGGGNTIYF.

V is TRBV6-2 or TRBV6-3 and J is TRBJ2-1; D uncertain. This CDR3 has 15 residues. Trimming took off 0 bases at V and 0 bases at J, with 6 bases between the two ends. Looked up from germline, CDR1 is MNHEY and CDR2 is SVGEGT. The CDR3 DNA follows: TGTGCCAGCAGTTACTCACCGAGCTCCTACAATGAGCAGTTCTTC. Its protein is CASSYSPSSYNEQFF.

The chain is built from TRBV6-5 and TRBJ1-5; D possibly corresponds to TRBD1 (5 bases). Trimming took off 6 bases at V and 0 bases at J, with 9 bases between the two ends. Germline CDR1 and CDR2: MNHEY and SVGAGI. This CDR3 comprises 14 residues. The CDR3 region has the DNA TGTGCCAGCAGAAAGGGGTATAGCAATCAGCCCCAGCATTTT. It is translated as CASRKGYSNQPQHF.

CDR3 bases: TGTGCCAGTAGTCCCTCTCTTGATTCACCCCTCCACTTT. As protein: CASSPSLDSPLHF. The gene calls are TRBV19 and TRBJ1-6; no definite D call. CDR1 and CDR2 (germline): LNHDA, SQIVND (reference sequence). The CDR3 runs 13 residues. The V end lost 5 bases, the J end lost 8 bases, and 10 bases lay between the germline ends. Using reference TRBV19 and TRBJ1-6 for the parts outside the CDR3, the full variable domain is DGGITQSPKYLFRKEGQNVTLSCEQNLNHDAMYWYRQDPGQGLRLIYYSQIVNDFQKGDIAEGYSVSREKKESFPLTVTSAQKNPTAFYLCASSPSLDSPLHFGNGTRLTVT.

This clone was seen only once. This chain connects TRBV6-5 to TRBJ2-1, with a weak D call TRBD1 (6 bases). CDR1 and CDR2 (germline): MNHEY, SVGAGI. The CDR3 is 13 residues long. V was shortened by 6 bases and J by 4 bases, with 10 bases between the two germline ends. DNA for the CDR3: TGTGCCAGCAGAAGGGGGAATTACAATGAGCAGTTCTTC. It codes for CASRRGNYNEQFF.

V gene TRBV19 combines with J gene TRBJ1-5; 9 nucleotides match TRBD1. CDR1 is LNHDA, CDR2 SQIVND, per germline (reference sequence). The CDR3 length is 17 residues. Unmatched junction bases numbered 10, after V lost 6 bases and J lost 1 base. The CDR3 DNA sequence: TGTGCCAGTAGGGGAGGACAGGGGTGGTTGAGCAATCAGCCCCAGCATTTT. It is translated as CASRGGQGWLSNQPQHF.

V is TRBV5-4 and J is TRBJ1-2; D is ambiguous. The germline V gene has CDR1 SGHNT and CDR2 YYREEE (reference sequence). The V gene lost 4 bases and the J gene lost 10 bases, with 17 bases spanning the gap. The CDR3 has 13 amino acids. CDR3 nucleotides: TGTGCCAGCAGCACCGTGCCCAGCGGTGACTACACCTTC. This encodes CASSTVPSGDYTF.